This TCR beta chain was observed in a study of technical replicates of blood from a handful of donors. As to this clone: Compared with germline, one end of the junction differs, possibly owing to a read error.

CDR3 size: 12 residues. Germline V gene lookup returns CDR1 MNHEY and CDR2 SMNVEV (reference sequence). Only in-frame clones appear in the TCRdb table, and some are missing; sequencing was by immunoSEQ multiplex PCR. The table shows approximately 73,000 clones, with around 93% occurring only once. The TCR was taken from a human donor in good health. V and J are TRBV27 and TRBJ2-1; 8 positions agree with TRBD2. Material: T cells isolated from PBMCs. This CDR3 is CASSSREGGEIF. The CDR3 DNA is TGTGCCAGCAGTTCCCGGGAGGGCGGGGAGATCTTC.